This T cell receptor (beta chain) was found in a study of shared clonotypes between healthy human individuals. The CDR3 sequence is 15 residues long. The V end was cut by 1 base, the J end by 3 bases, with 12 bases between. Germline-derived CDR1 and CDR2 are SGHRS and YFSETQ. The table came from immunoSEQ multiplex PCR; TCRdb's copy has only in-frame clones and leaves some out. The sample has more than 2 million clones, 95% seen once. This sequence was found in a man between 18 and 35 years old in good health. V usage is TRBV5-1 and J usage is TRBJ2-3; the D gene is possibly TRBD1 (6 bases). Sequenced input: naive CD4+ T cells sorted from blood. The sample's subset: CD45RA+ positively selected. The CDR3 here is CASSLLQTGTDTQYF. CDR3 nucleotide sequence: TGCGCCAGCAGCTTGCTCCAGACAGGAACAGATACGCAGTATTTT.